These 18 T cell receptor beta chains share one sample of origin, sequenced in a study of OX40 agonist ivuxolimab in advanced cancers. Sequencing was performed with immunoSEQ multiplex PCR; in TCRdb, only in-frame clones are kept and a portion is missing. The data show 71,000 or so clones, more than 85% seen once. The material sequenced was CD4+ or CD8+ T cells sorted from blood, taken in a trial of the OX40 agonist ivuxolimab. The source of these receptors is an adult with an advanced solid tumor such as melanoma, head and neck, liver or kidney cancer.

This clone was seen a few times. V is TRBV4-1 and J is TRBJ1-1; 7 bases fit TRBD1. Germline V gene sequence: CDR1 MGHRA, CDR2 YSYEKL. V was clipped by 3 bases and J by 8 bases; unmatched bases: 9. CDR3 length: 14 amino acids. The CDR3 reads CASSHSPTGEEAFF. The CDR3 DNA follows: TGCGCCAGCAGCCATTCCCCAACAGGGGAGGAAGCTTTCTTT.

The chain is built from TRBV30 and TRBJ1-4; D might be TRBD1 (6 bases). The V and J ends lost 0 bases and 8 bases respectively, with 13 bases between them. CDR1 and CDR2 from the germline V gene are GTSNPN and SVGIG (reference sequence). There are 14 residues in the CDR3. CDR3 residues: CAWSVAGAREKLFF. The CDR3 region has the DNA TGTGCCTGGAGTGTAGCGGGGGCGCGAGAAAAACTGTTTTTT.

The chain joins TRBV25-1 to TRBJ2-7, with 9 nucleotides matching TRBD1. CDR3 length equals 14 residues. The V segment lost 6 bases and the J segment 4 bases; nucleotides outside the gene matches: 7. Germline lookup yields CDR1 MGHDK and CDR2 SYGVNS. CDR3 DNA sequence: TGTGCCAGCAGGCCACAGGGGGCGCCGTACGAGCAGTACTTC. This sequence encodes CASRPQGAPYEQYF.

This clone was recorded once. J is TRBJ2-1 and V is TRBV18; 9 positions agree with TRBD1. The germline V gene encodes CDR1 KGHSH and CDR2 LQKENI. V lost 3 bases and J lost 6; bases outside the gene matches: 6. The CDR3 spans 15 residues. CDR3 residues: CASSPPGQGPNEQFF. The CDR3 DNA follows: TGTGCCAGCTCACCCCCGGGACAGGGTCCCAATGAGCAGTTCTTC.

The chain carries TRBV10-2 and TRBJ2-5; D is perhaps TRBD1 (6 bases). Germline CDR1 and CDR2: WSHSY and SAAADI. The CDR3 is 14 amino acids. V lost 3 bases and J lost 5, with 13 bases in between. The CDR3 sequence is CASSEGFQGETQYF. CDR3 coding DNA: TGCGCCAGCAGTGAAGGCTTCCAGGGGGAGACCCAGTACTTC.

V is TRBV4-1 and J is TRBJ2-3, with a tentative D call TRBD2 (6 bases). Germline lookup yields CDR1 MGHRA and CDR2 YSYEKL. The CDR3 is made up of 18 amino acids. The V gene lost 3 bases and the J gene lost 0 bases, with 19 bases spanning the gap. CDR3 in DNA: TGCGCCAGCAGCCACAGGACGCTGTCCGGGACTAGCACAGATACGCAGTATTTT. This translates into CASSHRTLSGTSTDTQYF.

This rearrangement joins TRBV5-8 to TRBJ2-1; D is possibly TRBD2 (6 bases). The V gene lost 0 bases and the J gene lost 7 bases, with 11 bases spanning the gap. This CDR3 has 14 amino acids. In germline, CDR1 is SGHTS, CDR2 YDEGEE. The CDR3 region is CASSLETGANEQFF. The CDR3 coding sequence is TGTGCCAGCAGCTTGGAGACGGGAGCAAATGAGCAGTTCTTC. Drawing the rest from reference TRBV5-8 and TRBJ2-1, the complete variable domain is EAGVTQSPTHLIKTRGQQATLRCSPISGHTSVYWYQQALGLGLQFLLWYDEGEERNRGNFPPRFSGRQFPNYSSELNVNALELEDSALYLCASSLETGANEQFFGPGTRLTVL.

The chain is built from TRBV19 and TRBJ2-1; 8 nucleotides align to TRBD2. Germline loops: CDR1 LNHDA, CDR2 SQIVND (reference sequence). The CDR3 has 14 amino acids. The trim removed 7 bases at V and 4 bases at J, leaving 6 bases unmatched. The CDR3 DNA follows: TGTGCCAGTACCCCCGGGAGGGGGTACAATGAGCAGTTCTTC. It translates to CASTPGRGYNEQFF.

The rearrangement uses TRBV5-1 and TRBJ1-3; D is undetermined. V was clipped by 0 bases and J by 0 bases, with 10 bases between them. The CDR3 is 16 residues long. The V gene's germline CDR1 is SGHRS and CDR2 YFSETQ. This chain's CDR3 is CASSLGGGNSGNTIYF. Here the CDR3 DNA reads TGCGCCAGCAGCTTGGGTGGCGGTAACTCTGGAAACACCATATATTTT. Using reference TRBV5-1 and TRBJ1-3 for the parts outside the CDR3, the full variable domain is KAGVTQTPRYLIKTRGQQVTLSCSPISGHRSVSWYQQTPGQGLQFLFEYFSETQRNKGNFPGRFSGRQFSNSRSEMNVSTLELGDSALYLCASSLGGGNSGNTIYFGEGSWLTVV.

V is TRBV5-1 and J is TRBJ1-1; D uncertain. The V and J ends lost 4 bases and 1 base respectively, with 8 bases between them. The V gene's germline CDR1 is SGHRS and CDR2 YFSETQ. The CDR3 is made up of 13 amino acids. The CDR3 loop reads CASSPPRNTEAFF. CDR3 bases: TGCGCCAGCAGCCCCCCCAGGAACACTGAAGCTTTCTTT.

The gene calls are TRBV19 and TRBJ2-1, with 8 bases that match TRBD2. V lost 5 bases and J lost 6; bases outside the gene matches: 3. Germline CDR1 reads LNHDA; CDR2 reads SQIVND (reference sequence). The CDR3 contains 13 residues. DNA for the CDR3: TGTGCCAGTAGTCGGGGGGGGTTCAATGAGCAGTTCTTC. Translating it yields CASSRGGFNEQFF.

V gene TRBV19 combines with J gene TRBJ1-1; D is perhaps TRBD1 (6 bases). V dropped 3 bases and J dropped 1 base, with 9 bases sitting between them. The CDR3 runs to 14 residues. Germline lookup yields CDR1 LNHDA and CDR2 SQIVND (reference sequence). The CDR3 region has the DNA TGTGCCAGTAGTATGCTACAGGGGAACACTGAAGCTTTCTTT. It translates to CASSMLQGNTEAFF.

V usage is TRBV29-1 and J usage is TRBJ2-2; TRBD1 matches 8 bases. Unmatched junction bases numbered 3, after V lost 5 bases and J lost 4 bases. This CDR3 has 13 amino acids. CDR1 is SQVTM, CDR2 ANQGSEA, per germline. Here the CDR3 reads CSVRQGATGELFF. In DNA form, the CDR3 reads TGCAGCGTTCGCCAGGGGGCCACCGGGGAGCTGTTTTTT.

V and J are TRBV5-1 and TRBJ2-7, with D perhaps TRBD2 (6 bases). The germline V gene has CDR1 SGHRS and CDR2 YFSETQ. V dropped 0 bases and J dropped 7 bases, with 11 bases sitting between them. There are 13 residues in the CDR3. The CDR3 protein is CASSLVGAGEQYF. The CDR3 nucleotides are TGCGCCAGCAGCTTGGTCGGGGCGGGGGAGCAGTACTTC. The full variable domain, in which reference TRBV5-1 and TRBJ2-7 provide the parts outside the CDR3, is KAGVTQTPRYLIKTRGQQVTLSCSPISGHRSVSWYQQTPGQGLQFLFEYFSETQRNKGNFPGRFSGRQFSNSRSEMNVSTLELGDSALYLCASSLVGAGEQYFGPGTRLTVT.

This clone appeared a single time. V usage is TRBV10-3 and J usage is TRBJ2-7, with D possibly being TRBD2 (7 bases). Germline V gene sequence: CDR1 ENHRY, CDR2 SYGVKD. V was shortened by 2 bases and J by 3 bases, with 17 bases between the two germline ends. The CDR3 extends over 16 amino acids. In DNA, the CDR3 is TGTGCCATCAGTGAGGGTTTGGGCGGGGGCTTCTACGAGCAGTACTTC. Translated, it gives CAISEGLGGGFYEQYF.

The chain uses TRBV21-1 and TRBJ2-2. TRBV21-1 is a documented pseudogene. The CDR3 length is 16 residues. The CDR3: CASSKGPGPWTGELFF. The CDR3 region has the DNA TGTGCCAGCAGCAAGGGACCGGGACCCTGGACCGGGGAGCTGTTTTTT.

The V and J genes are TRBV13 and TRBJ2-3, with D tentatively TRBD2 (6 bases). The CDR3 is 16 residues long. Trimming left V 0 bases short and J 5 bases short, with 15 bases between. The V gene's germline CDR1 is PRHDT and CDR2 FYEKMQ (reference sequence). The CDR3 here is CASSLGLTGLQDTQYF. The CDR3 region has the DNA TGTGCCAGCAGCTTAGGCCTTACTGGACTACAAGATACGCAGTATTTT.

The chain is built from TRBV6-6 and TRBJ1-1, with 7 bases that match TRBD1. The junction had 6 bases not matched to a gene; V was cut back by 8 bases and J by 0 bases. CDR3 length: 14 residues. Germline loops: CDR1 MNHNY, CDR2 SVGAGI (reference sequence). The CDR3 region is CASVPGQMNTEAFF. As DNA, the CDR3 is TGTGCCAGCGTCCCGGGACAGATGAACACTGAAGCTTTCTTT.